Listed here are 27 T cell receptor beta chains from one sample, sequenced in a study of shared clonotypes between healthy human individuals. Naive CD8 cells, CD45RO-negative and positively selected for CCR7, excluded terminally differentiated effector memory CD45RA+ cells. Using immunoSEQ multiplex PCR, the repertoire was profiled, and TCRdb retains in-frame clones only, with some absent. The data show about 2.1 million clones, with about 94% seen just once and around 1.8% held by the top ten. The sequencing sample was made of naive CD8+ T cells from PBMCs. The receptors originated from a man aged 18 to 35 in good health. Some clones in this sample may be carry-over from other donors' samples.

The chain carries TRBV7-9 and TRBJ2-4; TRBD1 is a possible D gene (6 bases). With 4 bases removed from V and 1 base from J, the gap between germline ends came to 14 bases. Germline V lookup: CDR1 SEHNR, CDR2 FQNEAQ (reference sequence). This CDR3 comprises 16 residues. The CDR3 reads CASSSEGEGAKNIQYF. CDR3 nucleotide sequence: TGTGCCAGCAGCTCCGAGGGGGAAGGGGCCAAAAACATTCAGTACTTC. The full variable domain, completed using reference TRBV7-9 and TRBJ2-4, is DTGVSQNPRHKITKRGQNVTFRCDPISEHNRLYWYRQTLGQGPEFLTYFQNEAQLEKSRLLSDRFSAERPKGSFSTLEIQRTEQGDSAMYLCASSSEGEGAKNIQYFGAGTRLSVL.

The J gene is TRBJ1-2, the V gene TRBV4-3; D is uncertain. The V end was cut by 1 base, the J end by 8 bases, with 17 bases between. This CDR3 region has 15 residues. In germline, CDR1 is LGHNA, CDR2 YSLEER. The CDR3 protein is CASSQGRAGVEGYTF. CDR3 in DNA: TGCGCCAGCAGCCAAGGGAGGGCTGGGGTAGAAGGCTACACCTTC.

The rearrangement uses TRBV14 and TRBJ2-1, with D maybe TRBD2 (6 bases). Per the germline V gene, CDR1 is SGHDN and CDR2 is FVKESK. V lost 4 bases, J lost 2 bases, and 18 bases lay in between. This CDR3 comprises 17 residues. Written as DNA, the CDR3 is TGTGCCAGCAGCCCCCGTTTTGGAACTAGCCCCTACAATGAGCAGTTCTTC. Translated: CASSPRFGTSPYNEQFF.

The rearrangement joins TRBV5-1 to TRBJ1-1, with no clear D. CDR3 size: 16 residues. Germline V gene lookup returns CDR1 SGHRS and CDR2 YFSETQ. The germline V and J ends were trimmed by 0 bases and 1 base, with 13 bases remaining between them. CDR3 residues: CASSLESGAGNTEAFF. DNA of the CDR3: TGCGCCAGCAGCTTGGAATCCGGTGCAGGGAACACTGAAGCTTTCTTT.

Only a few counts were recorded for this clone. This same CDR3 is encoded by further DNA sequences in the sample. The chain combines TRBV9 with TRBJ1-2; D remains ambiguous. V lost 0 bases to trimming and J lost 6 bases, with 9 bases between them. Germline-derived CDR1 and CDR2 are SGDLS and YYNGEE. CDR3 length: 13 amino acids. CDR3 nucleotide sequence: TGTGCCAGCAGCGTAGATGATGGAGATGGCTACACCTTC. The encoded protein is CASSVDDGDGYTF.

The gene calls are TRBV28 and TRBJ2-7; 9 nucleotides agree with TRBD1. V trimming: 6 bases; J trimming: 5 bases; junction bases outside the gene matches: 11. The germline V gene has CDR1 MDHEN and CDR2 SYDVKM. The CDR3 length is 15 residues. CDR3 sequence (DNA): TGTGCCAGCAGCCGAGGGACAGGGTGGTCGGACGAGCAGTACTTC. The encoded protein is CASSRGTGWSDEQYF.

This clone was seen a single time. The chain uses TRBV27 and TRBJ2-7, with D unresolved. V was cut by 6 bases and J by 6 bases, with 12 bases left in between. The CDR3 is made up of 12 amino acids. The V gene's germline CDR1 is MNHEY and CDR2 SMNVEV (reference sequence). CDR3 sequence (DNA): TGTGCCAGCAGCCCGACCCCCCGCGAGCAGTACTTC. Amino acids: CASSPTPREQYF.

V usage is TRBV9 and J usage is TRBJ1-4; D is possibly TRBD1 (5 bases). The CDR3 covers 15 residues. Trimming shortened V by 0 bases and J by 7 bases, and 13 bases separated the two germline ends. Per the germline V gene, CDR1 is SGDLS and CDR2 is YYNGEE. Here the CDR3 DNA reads TGTGCCAGCAGCGTAGGAGGGGATGGGGGTGAAAAACTGTTTTTT. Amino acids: CASSVGGDGGEKLFF.

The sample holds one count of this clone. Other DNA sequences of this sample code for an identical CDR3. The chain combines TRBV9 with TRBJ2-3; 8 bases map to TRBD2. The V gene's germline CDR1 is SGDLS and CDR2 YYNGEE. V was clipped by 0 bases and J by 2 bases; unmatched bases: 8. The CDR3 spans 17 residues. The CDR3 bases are TGTGCCAGCAGCGTAGGGGGTCTAGCGGGCACCACAGATACGCAGTATTTT. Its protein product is CASSVGGLAGTTDTQYF.

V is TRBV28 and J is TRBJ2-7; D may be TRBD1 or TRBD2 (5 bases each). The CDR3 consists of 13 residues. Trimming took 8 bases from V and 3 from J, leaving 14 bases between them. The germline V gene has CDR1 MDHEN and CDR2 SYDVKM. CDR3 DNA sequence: TGTGCCAGCCTGCCGGGGCCTATCTACGAGCAGTACTTC. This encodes CASLPGPIYEQYF.

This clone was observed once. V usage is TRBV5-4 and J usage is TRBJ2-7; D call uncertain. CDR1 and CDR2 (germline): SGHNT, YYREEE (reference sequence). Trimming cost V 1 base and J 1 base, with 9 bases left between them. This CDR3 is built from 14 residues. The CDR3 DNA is TGTGCCAGCAGCTTGAGGAGTGAATCCTACGAGCAGTACTTC. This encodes CASSLRSESYEQYF.

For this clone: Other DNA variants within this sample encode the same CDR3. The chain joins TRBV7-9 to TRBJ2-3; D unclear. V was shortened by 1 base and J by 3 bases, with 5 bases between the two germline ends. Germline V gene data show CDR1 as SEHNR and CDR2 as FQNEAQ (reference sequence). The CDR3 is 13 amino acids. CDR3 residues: CASSLVGTDTQYF. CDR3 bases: TGTGCCAGCAGCTTAGTTGGGACAGATACGCAGTATTTT.

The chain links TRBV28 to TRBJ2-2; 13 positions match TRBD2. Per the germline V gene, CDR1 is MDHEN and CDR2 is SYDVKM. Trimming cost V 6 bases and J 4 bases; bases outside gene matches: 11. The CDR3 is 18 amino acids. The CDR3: CASSWGLAGPRSTGELFF. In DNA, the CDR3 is TGTGCCAGCAGCTGGGGACTAGCGGGACCCAGGTCCACCGGGGAGCTGTTTTTT.

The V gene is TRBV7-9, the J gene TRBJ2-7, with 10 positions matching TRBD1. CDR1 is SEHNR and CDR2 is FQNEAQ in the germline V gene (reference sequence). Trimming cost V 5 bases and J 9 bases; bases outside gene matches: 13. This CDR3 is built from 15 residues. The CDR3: CASSQGAGQGVGQYF. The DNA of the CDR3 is TGTGCCAGCAGCCAAGGGGCAGGACAGGGGGTGGGGCAGTACTTC.

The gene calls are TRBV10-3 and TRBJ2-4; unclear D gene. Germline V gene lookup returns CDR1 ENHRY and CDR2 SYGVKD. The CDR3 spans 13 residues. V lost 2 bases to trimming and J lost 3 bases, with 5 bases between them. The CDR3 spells CAISEVGKNIQYF. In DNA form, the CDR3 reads TGTGCCATCAGTGAGGTTGGCAAAAACATTCAGTACTTC.

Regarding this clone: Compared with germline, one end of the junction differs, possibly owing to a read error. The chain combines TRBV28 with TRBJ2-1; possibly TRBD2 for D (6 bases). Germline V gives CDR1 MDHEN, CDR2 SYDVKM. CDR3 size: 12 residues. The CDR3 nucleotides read TGTGCCAGCAGCGCAACCGGGACTCCTAAGATCTTC. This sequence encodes CASSATGTPKIF. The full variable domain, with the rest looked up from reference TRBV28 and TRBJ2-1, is DVKVTQSSRYLVKRTGEKVFLECVQDMDHENMFWYRQDPGLGLRLIYFSYDVKMKEKGDIPEGYSVSREKKERFSLILESASTNQTSMYLCASSATGTPKIFGPGTRLTVL.

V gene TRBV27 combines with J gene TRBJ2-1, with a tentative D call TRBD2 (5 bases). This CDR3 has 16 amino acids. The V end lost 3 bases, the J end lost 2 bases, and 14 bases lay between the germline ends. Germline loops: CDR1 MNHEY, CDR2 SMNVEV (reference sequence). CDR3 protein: CASSFFWGEPYNEQFF. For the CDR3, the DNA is TGTGCCAGCAGTTTCTTTTGGGGAGAGCCCTACAATGAGCAGTTCTTC.

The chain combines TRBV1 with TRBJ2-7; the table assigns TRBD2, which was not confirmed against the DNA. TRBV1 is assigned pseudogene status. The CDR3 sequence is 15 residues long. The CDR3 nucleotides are TGCACCAGCAGCCAAGACGGGGCGGGAGGGTACGAGCAGTACTTC. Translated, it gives CTSSQDGAGGYEQYF.

This CDR3 reads CASSPEDSPPFGEQFF. The CDR3, as DNA: TGTGCCAGCAGCCCCGAGGACTCTCCCCCCTTCGGTGAGCAGTTCTTC. The V call is TRBV7-9, the J call TRBJ2-1; D is possibly TRBD2 (5 bases). V was clipped by 5 bases and J by 9 bases, with 23 bases between them. The CDR3 sequence is 16 residues long. The germline V gene encodes CDR1 SEHNR and CDR2 FQNEAQ (reference sequence).

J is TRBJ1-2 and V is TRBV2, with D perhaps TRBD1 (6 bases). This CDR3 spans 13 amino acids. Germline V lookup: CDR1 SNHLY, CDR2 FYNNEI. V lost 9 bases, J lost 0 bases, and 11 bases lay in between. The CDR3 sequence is CARKDRTNYGYTF. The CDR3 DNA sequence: TGTGCCAGGAAGGACAGAACTAACTATGGCTACACCTTC.

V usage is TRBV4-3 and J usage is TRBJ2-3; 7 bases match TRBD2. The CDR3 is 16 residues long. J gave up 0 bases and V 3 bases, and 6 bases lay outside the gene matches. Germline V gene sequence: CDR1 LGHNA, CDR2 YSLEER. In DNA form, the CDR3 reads TGCGCCAGCAGCCAGTCGGTTAGCGGGAGCACAGATACGCAGTATTTT. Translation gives CASSQSVSGSTDTQYF.

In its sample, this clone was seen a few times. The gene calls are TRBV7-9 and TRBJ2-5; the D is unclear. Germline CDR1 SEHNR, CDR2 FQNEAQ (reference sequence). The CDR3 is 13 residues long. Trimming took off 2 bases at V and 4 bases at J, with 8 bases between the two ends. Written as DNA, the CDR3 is TGTGCCAGCAGCTTAAATTCACGAGAGACCCAGTACTTC. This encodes CASSLNSRETQYF.

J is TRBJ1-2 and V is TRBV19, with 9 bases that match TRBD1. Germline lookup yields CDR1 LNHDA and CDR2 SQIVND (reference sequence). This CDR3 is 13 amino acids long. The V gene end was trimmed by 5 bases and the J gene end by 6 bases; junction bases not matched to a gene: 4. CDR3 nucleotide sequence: TGTGCCAGTAGTTCACAGGGGGCACATGGCTACACCTTC. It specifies CASSSQGAHGYTF.

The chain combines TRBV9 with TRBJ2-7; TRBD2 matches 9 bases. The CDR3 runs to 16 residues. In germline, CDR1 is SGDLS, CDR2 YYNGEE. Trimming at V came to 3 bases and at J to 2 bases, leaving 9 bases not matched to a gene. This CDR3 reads CASSASGAAGPYEQYF. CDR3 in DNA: TGTGCCAGCAGCGCTAGCGGGGCGGCGGGACCCTACGAGCAGTACTTC.

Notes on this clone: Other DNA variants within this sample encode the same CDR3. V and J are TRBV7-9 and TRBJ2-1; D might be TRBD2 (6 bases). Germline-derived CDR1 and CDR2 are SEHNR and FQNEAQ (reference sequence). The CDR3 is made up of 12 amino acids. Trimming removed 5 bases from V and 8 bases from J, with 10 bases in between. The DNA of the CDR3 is TGTGCCAGCAGCCTGTGGGGGGATGAGCAGTTCTTC. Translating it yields CASSLWGDEQFF.

The CDR3 reads CASSATGPLYEQYF. CDR3 DNA sequence: TGTGCCAGTAGTGCAACAGGGCCCCTCTACGAGCAGTACTTC. The chain uses TRBV19 and TRBJ2-7, with D possibly TRBD1 on 6 matching bases. V lost 5 bases, J lost 3 bases, and 14 bases lay in between. Germline CDR1 and CDR2: LNHDA and SQIVND (reference sequence). CDR3 length: 14 amino acids. The full variable domain, rest sourced from reference TRBV19 and TRBJ2-7, is DGGITQSPKYLFRKEGQNVTLSCEQNLNHDAMYWYRQDPGQGLRLIYYSQIVNDFQKGDIAEGYSVSREKKESFPLTVTSAQKNPTAFYLCASSATGPLYEQYFGPGTRLTVT.

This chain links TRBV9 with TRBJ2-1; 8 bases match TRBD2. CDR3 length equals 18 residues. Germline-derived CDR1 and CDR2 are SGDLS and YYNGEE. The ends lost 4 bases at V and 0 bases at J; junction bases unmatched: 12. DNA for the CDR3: TGTGCCAGCAGCCTAAAGACTAGCGATCCGAGCTCCTACAATGAGCAGTTCTTC. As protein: CASSLKTSDPSSYNEQFF.